The 9 T cell receptor beta chains listed next were all sequenced from one sample in a study of T-cell memory formation after mild COVID-19. One entry per CDR3 protein, called by TCRdb with MiXCR from the 5' RACE reads. The sample carries under 110,000 distinct CDR3 sequences, 17% recorded once. The source material was PBMCs or a T cell subset sorted from them (not recorded which). These receptor sequences come from an adult woman who had mild COVID-19 (a few samples of this study predate the infection). Cell type and time point are not known.

Only a few counts were recorded for this clonotype. The CDR3 carries no conserved terminal phenylalanine or tryptophan, so it likely arises from a read error. Because the CDR3's place on the DNA is in doubt, the DNA is left out and the CDR3 is given as listed by TCRdb. This rearrangement joins TRBV15 to TRBJ1-5; the tabulated D call, TRBD1, remains unverified against the DNA. Germline values: CDR1 LNHNV, CDR2 YYDKDF (reference sequence). From its first to its last residue, the CDR3 has 15 amino acids. CDR3 loop: CATSRDRGTGGLTFL.

The rearrangement uses TRBV4-1 and TRBJ1-1, with D unresolved. Germline V CDR1 and CDR2: MGHRA, YSYEKL. CDR3 size: 13 residues. V dropped 1 base and J dropped 7 bases, with 10 bases sitting between them. Here the CDR3 DNA reads TGCGCCAGCAGCCAAGCCCCGGGATTTGAAGCTTTCTTT. This translates into CASSQAPGFEAFF.

A few counts support this clonotype. V usage is TRBV3-1 and J usage is TRBJ2-7; 8 nucleotides align to TRBD2. Germline V CDR1 and CDR2: LGHDT, YNNKEL (reference sequence). V shed 0 bases and J 4 bases; nucleotides not matched to a gene: 5. The length of the CDR3 is 15 residues. The CDR3 bases are TGTGCCAGCAGCCAAGATCGGGGGGGCTGGTACGAGCAGTACTTC. This translates into CASSQDRGGWYEQYF.

This clonotype showed up just a few times. This chain uses TRBV4-2 with TRBJ1-2; D unresolved. CDR3 size: 15 residues. V was pared by 0 bases and J by 5 bases, with 13 bases between. Germline V gene lookup returns CDR1 LGHNA and CDR2 YNFKEQ. This CDR3 is CASSQDSRGVYGYTF. DNA for the CDR3: TGTGCCAGCAGCCAAGACTCCCGGGGAGTGTATGGCTACACCTTC.

The rearrangement uses TRBV6-2 or TRBV6-3 and TRBJ2-1; D call uncertain. With 0 bases removed from V and 2 bases from J, the gap between germline ends came to 14 bases. There are 17 residues in the CDR3. Germline V gene lookup returns CDR1 MNHEY and CDR2 SVGEGT. In DNA, the CDR3 is TGTGCCAGCAGTTACTCGATTTCGGATTTCGCCTACAATGAGCAGTTCTTC. It codes for CASSYSISDFAYNEQFF.

In this sample, this clonotype turned up a few times. The J gene is TRBJ2-1, the V gene TRBV29-1, with 8 bases that match TRBD2. With 7 bases clipped from V and 8 bases from J, the junction kept 13 bases outside the gene matches. Germline CDR1 and CDR2: SQVTM and ANQGSEA. The CDR3 runs 14 residues. For the CDR3, the DNA is TGCAGCGCTGGAAGGACATCCGGGAGGGATGAGCAGTTCTTC. Protein: CSAGRTSGRDEQFF.

The gene calls are TRBV12-3 or TRBV12-4 and TRBJ2-1, with D perhaps given as TRBD1 or TRBD2 (6 bases each). This CDR3 has 17 amino acids. V lost 3 bases and J 0 bases, leaving 15 bases between the germline ends. The CDR3 here is CASSFPGAASSYNEQFF. In DNA form, the CDR3 reads TGTGCCAGCAGTTTTCCGGGGGCGGCTAGCTCCTACAATGAGCAGTTCTTC.

This clonotype was seen only a few times. This chain connects TRBV4-3 to TRBJ2-7; 7 bases are shared with TRBD2. Trimming cost V 0 bases and J 5 bases; bases outside gene matches: 7. This CDR3 region has 15 residues. From germline, CDR1 is LGHNA and CDR2 YSLEER. Written as DNA, the CDR3 is TGCGCCAGCAGCCAAGATCCCGGGAGGTCCGACGAGCAGTACTTC. This translates into CASSQDPGRSDEQYF.

The V gene is TRBV6-2 or TRBV6-3, the J gene TRBJ1-5; tentatively, D is TRBD1 (5 bases). Trimming took 2 bases from V and 9 from J, leaving 17 bases between them. Germline-derived CDR1 and CDR2 are MNHEY and SVGEGT. This CDR3 has 15 residues. The CDR3 is CASSYRDSHGAPQHF. The CDR3 DNA reads as TGTGCCAGCAGTTACCGAGACAGCCACGGGGCGCCCCAGCATTTT.